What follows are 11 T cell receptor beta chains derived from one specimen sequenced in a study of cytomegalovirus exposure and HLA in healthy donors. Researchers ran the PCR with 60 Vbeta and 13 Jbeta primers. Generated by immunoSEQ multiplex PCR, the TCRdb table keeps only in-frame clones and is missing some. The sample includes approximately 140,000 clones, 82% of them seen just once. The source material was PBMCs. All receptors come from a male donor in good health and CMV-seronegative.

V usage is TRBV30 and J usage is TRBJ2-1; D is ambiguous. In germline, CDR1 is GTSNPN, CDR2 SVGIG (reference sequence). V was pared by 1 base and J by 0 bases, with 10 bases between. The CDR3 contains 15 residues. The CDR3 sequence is CAWSGEPYSYNEQFF. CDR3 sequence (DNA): TGTGCCTGGAGTGGAGAGCCGTACTCCTACAATGAGCAGTTCTTC.

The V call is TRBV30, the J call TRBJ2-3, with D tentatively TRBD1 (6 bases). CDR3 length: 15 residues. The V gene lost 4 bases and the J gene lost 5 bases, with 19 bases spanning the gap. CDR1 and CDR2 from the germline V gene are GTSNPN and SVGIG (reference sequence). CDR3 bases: TGTGCCTGGATCCCAGGGGACAAAGTACAAGATACGCAGTATTTT. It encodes CAWIPGDKVQDTQYF.

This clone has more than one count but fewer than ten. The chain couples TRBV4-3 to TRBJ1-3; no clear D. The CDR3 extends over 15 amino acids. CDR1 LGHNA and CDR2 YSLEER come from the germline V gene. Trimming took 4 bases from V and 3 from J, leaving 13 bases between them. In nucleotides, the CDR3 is TGCGCCAGCAGCCTAGACGGGAGCTATGGAAACACCATATATTTT. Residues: CASSLDGSYGNTIYF.

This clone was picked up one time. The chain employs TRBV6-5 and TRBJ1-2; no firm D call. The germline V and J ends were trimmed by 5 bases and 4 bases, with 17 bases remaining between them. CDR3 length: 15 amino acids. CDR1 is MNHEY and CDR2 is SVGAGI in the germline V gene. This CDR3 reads CASSTTRRGGYGYTF. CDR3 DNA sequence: TGTGCCAGCAGTACCACTCGGAGAGGCGGCTATGGCTACACCTTC.

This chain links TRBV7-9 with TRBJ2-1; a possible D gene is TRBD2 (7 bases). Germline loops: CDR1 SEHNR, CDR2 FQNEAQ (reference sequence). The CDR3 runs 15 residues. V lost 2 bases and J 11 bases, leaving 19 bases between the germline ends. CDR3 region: CASSLIGGVQPQQFF. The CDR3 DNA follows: TGTGCCAGCAGCTTAATAGGGGGGGTACAGCCCCAGCAGTTCTTC.

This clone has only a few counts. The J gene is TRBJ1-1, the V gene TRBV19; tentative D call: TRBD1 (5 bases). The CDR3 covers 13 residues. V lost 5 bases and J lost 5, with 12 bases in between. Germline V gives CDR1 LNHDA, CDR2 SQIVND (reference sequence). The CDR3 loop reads CASSPAGGTEAFF. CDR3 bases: TGTGCCAGTAGTCCCGCCGGGGGGACTGAAGCTTTCTTT.

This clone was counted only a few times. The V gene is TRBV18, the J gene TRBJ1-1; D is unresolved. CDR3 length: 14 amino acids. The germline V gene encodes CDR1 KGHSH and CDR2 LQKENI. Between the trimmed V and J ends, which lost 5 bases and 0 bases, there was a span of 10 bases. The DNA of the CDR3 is TGTGCCAGCTCAGCGGCAAGTATGAACACTGAAGCTTTCTTT. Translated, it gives CASSAASMNTEAFF.

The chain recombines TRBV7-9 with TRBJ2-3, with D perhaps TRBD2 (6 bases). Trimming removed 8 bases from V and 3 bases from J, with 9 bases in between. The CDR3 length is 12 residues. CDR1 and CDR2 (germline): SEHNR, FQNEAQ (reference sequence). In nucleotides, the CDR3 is TGTGCCAGCGAGGGAGGTACAGATACGCAGTATTTT. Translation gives CASEGGTDTQYF.

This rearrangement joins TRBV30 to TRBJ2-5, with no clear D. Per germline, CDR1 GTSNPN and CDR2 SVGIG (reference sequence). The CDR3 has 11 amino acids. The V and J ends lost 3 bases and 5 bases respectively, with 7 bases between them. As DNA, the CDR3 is TGTGCCTGGAGCTACGCGGAGACCCAGTACTTC. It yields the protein CAWSYAETQYF.

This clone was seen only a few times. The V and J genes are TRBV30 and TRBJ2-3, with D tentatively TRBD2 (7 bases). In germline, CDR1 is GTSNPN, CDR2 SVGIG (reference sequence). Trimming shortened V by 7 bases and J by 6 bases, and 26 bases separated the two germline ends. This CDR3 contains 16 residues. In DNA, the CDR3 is TGTGCCTCGGAGGGGGAAGGGCGGGAGTTTCTGGATACGCAGTATTTT. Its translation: CASEGEGREFLDTQYF. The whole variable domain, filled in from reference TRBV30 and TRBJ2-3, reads SQTIHQWPATLVQPVGSPLSLECTVEGTSNPNLYWYRQAAGRGLQLLFYSVGIGQISSEVPQNLSASRPQDRQFILSSKKLLLSDSGFYLCASEGEGREFLDTQYFGPGTRLTVL.

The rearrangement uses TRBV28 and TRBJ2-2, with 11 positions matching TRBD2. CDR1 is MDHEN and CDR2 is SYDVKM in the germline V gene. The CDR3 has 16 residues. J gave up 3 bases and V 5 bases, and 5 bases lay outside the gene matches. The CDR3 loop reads CASSLAGGLDTGELFF. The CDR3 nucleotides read TGTGCCAGCAGTCTAGCGGGAGGTTTGGACACCGGGGAGCTGTTTTTT.